There are a few counts of the clone carrying this TCR beta chain. The antigen is undetermined. The data were taken from a study of T cells after yellow fever vaccination. Points from the study as a whole: When the response was secondary, it was weaker but reached its peak faster, day 5 versus 15. Abundant bulk-population clonotypes could contaminate the FACS-sorted repertoires.

They built TCR cDNA with 5'RACE template switching, a step that put in a universal primer site and UMIs. From the 5' RACE reads, TCRdb called clonotypes with MiXCR, one entry per CDR3 protein. The data show some 400,000 distinct CDR3 sequences, with about 6.2% seen just once and over 12% held by the top ten. The CDR3 runs 14 residues. With 3 bases removed from V and 2 bases from J, the gap between germline ends came to 12 bases. Germline loops: CDR1 DFQATT, CDR2 SNEGSKA (reference sequence). The chain combines TRBV20-1 with TRBJ2-3; D is unresolved. The sequence was collected from a man aged 25 to 40 who received the YFV17D yellow fever vaccine. The material sequenced was PBMCs, taken 5 days after the yellow fever booster vaccination. The CDR3 loop reads CSARYSFYTDTQYF. In DNA, the CDR3 is TGCAGTGCTAGGTATTCATTTTACACAGATACGCAGTATTTT.